Listed here is a single T cell receptor (beta chain). The target antigen is unknown. CD45RO-negative CD8 cells positively selected for CCR7 made up the naive population, which excluded terminally differentiated effector memory CD45RA+ cells. All participating donors were Caucasian adults from Nashville, Tennessee. The sample originates from a study of shared clonotypes between healthy human individuals. The study, taken as a whole, reports: It was observed that roughly 4.8% of naive CD4 clonotypes were shared across a handful of donors. Naive subsets tended to show greater estimated richness than memory subsets.

In the study's own analysis: ImmunoSEQ output lacked quality scores and full-length reads, limiting matched filtering. Produced via immunoSEQ multiplex PCR; TCRdb's table is partial and in-frame only. V, J and clone size derive from that table, while D and trimming were established from the DNA sequence. This table holds roughly 590,000 clones, less than 97% found once. Sequences were obtained from naive CD8+ T cells sorted from blood. The receptor was isolated from a woman in her 30s in good health.

The DNA for the CDR3 is TGTGCCAGCAGTGCCCTGCGGGACGGCCCAGATACGCAGTATTTT. Translated, it gives CASSALRDGPDTQYF. V is TRBV2 and J is TRBJ2-3; a weak D match, TRBD2 (6 bases). The CDR3 has 15 residues. Trimming cost V 4 bases and J 4 bases, with 15 bases left between them. The V gene's germline CDR1 is SNHLY and CDR2 FYNNEI.